A selection of T cell receptor beta chains follows, all from one sample in a study of blood T cells in healthy people across ages. TCRdb re-called the 5' RACE reads with MiXCR, one entry per CDR3 protein. Of around 700,000 distinct CDR3 sequences detected, roughly 25% appear once; the ten largest clones hold 9.4%. These data also featured in a second study, about T cells of mothers and their children.

The sequenced sample consisted of blood. Every receptor here comes from a boy under 18 in good health. Each CDR3 is given with its conserved first and last residue. Each record gives: J gene, V gene, D gene, CDR3 protein. D genes are given only for firm matches.

- | TRBV6-6 | - | CASSYVTASSYEQYF
TRBJ2-5 | TRBV7-9 | TRBD2 | CASSLLLAGASVMETQYF
TRBJ2-1 | TRBV18 | - | CASSPQTNNEQFF
TRBJ2-7 | TRBV20-1 | TRBD2 | CSAATSGVRHEQYF
TRBJ2-4 | TRBV29-1 | TRBD2 | CSGLRAGGNIQYF
TRBJ2-2 | TRBV29-1 | - | CSVYPRERETGELFF
TRBJ1-2 | TRBV28 | - | CASSFGIGYTF
TRBJ2-3 | TRBV7-2 | - | CASSLPRGAITDTQYF
TRBJ2-2 | TRBV12-3/TRBV12-4 | - | CASSLQAGRTGELFF
TRBJ1-1 | TRBV7-9 | - | CASSLGLSTEAFF
TRBJ1-2 | TRBV12-3/TRBV12-4 | - | CASSFWRQTTLYGYTF
TRBJ2-4 | TRBV7-2 | TRBD2 | CASRISGRESSNIQYF
TRBJ2-5 | TRBV12-3/TRBV12-4 | TRBD1 | CASSDRALETQYF
TRBJ2-5 | TRBV7-9 | - | CTSSLAERMVF
TRBJ1-2 | TRBV7-2 | TRBD1 | CASSNQGVNYGYTF
TRBJ2-7 | TRBV5-1 | - | CASSLDTQGFYEQYF
TRBJ2-7 | TRBV29-1 | - | CSVELDTYEQYF
TRBJ2-7 | TRBV4-1 | - | CASSQDAGWDEQYF
TRBJ2-1 | TRBV3-1 | - | CASSQDLRLSSYNEQFF
TRBJ1-2 | TRBV5-1 | - | CASSGLIGLTNYGYTF
TRBJ2-4 | TRBV4-3 | TRBD1 | CASSQATGTGSRMAKNIQYF
TRBJ2-1 | TRBV3-1 | TRBD2 | CASSQVGGGADEQFF
TRBJ1-2 | TRBV7-2 | TRBD1 | CASSGGTGGDYGYTF
TRBJ1-6 | TRBV19 | - | CASSRQVLGNSPLHF
TRBJ2-5 | TRBV14 | - | CASSPVARLKEEQYF
- | TRBV28 | - | CASSLLEPSREQYF
TRBJ2-1 | TRBV10-3 | TRBD2 | CAISDYGTSVYNEQFF
TRBJ2-7 | TRBV24-1 | TRBD2 | CATSDSTSGPSYEQYF
TRBJ2-3 | TRBV5-6 | TRBD1 | CASSPRTGGSTDTQYF
- | TRBV6-5 | TRBD1 | CASSGATGSEQYF
TRBJ2-3 | TRBV20-1 | TRBD2 | CSARAGTQPDTQYF
TRBJ2-4 | TRBV14 | - | CASSPIGGNIQYF
TRBJ2-4 | TRBV4-1 | - | CASSPSTSNRPGNIQYF
TRBJ2-1 | TRBV7-2 | - | CASYRDSITYNEQFF
TRBJ2-1 | TRBV20-1 | TRBD2 | CSARGGGGDYNEQFF
TRBJ2-1 | TRBV28 | TRBD2 | CASSSPRLAGGYNEQFF
TRBJ2-7 | TRBV5-1 | TRBD1 | CASSLTSSGGQSYEQYF